This record concerns one TCR beta chain sequence. The antigen is not known. CDR1 MNHEY and CDR2 SMNVEV come from the germline V gene (reference sequence). V dropped 8 bases and J dropped 5 bases, with 13 bases sitting between them. The CDR3 totals 13 residues. The sample is drawn from a study of post-analysis software for immune sequencing data. Study-level points and caveats: Among 5 or 6 TRBV segments more frequent in patients than controls were TRBV5-6, TRBV5-1 and TRBV20-1.

Unique molecular identifiers had been added to the TCR beta cDNA libraries. TCRdb analysed the PCR reads with MiXCR anew, one entry per CDR3 protein. The sample lists some 500,000 distinct CDR3 sequences, around 40% occurring once. The sequence was obtained from a girl under 18 with multiple sclerosis. The source material was blood. The J gene is TRBJ2-1, the V gene TRBV27; D may be TRBD2 (6 bases). The CDR3 DNA reads TGTGCCAGCGTCTCAGTAGCGGACAATGAGCAGTTCTTC. This codes for CASVSVADNEQFF.